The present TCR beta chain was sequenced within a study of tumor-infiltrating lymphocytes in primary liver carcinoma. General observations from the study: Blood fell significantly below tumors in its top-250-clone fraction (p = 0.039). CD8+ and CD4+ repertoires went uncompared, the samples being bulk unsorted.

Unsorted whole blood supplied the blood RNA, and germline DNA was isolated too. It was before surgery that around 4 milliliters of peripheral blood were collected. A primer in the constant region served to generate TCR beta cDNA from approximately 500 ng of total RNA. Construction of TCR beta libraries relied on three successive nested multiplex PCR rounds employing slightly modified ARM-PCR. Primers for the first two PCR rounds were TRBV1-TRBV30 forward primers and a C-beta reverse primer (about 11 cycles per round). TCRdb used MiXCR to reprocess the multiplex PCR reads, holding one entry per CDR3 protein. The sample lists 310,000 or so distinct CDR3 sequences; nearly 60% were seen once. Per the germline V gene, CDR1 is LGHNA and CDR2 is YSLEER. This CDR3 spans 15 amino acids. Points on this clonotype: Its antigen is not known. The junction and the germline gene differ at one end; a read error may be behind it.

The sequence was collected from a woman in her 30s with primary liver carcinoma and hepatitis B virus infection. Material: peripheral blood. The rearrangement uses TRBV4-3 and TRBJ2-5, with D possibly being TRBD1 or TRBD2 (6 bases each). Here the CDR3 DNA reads TGCACCAGCAGCCCCTGGGACATCCCGGGAGAGACCCAGTACTTT. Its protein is CTSSPWDIPGETQYF.